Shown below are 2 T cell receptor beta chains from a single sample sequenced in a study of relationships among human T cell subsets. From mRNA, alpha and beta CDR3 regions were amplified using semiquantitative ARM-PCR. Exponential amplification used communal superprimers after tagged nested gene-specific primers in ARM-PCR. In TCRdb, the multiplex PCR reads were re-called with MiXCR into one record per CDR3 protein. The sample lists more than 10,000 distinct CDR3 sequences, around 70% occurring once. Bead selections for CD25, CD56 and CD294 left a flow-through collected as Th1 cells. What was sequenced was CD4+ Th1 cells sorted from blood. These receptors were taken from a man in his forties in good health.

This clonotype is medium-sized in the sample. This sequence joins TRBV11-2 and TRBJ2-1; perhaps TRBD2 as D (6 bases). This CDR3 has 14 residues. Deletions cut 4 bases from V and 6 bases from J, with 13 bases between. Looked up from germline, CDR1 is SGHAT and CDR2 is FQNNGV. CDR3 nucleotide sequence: TGTGCCAGCAGCTCACGGGACTTCCTCAATGAGCAGTTCTTC. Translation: CASSSRDFLNEQFF.

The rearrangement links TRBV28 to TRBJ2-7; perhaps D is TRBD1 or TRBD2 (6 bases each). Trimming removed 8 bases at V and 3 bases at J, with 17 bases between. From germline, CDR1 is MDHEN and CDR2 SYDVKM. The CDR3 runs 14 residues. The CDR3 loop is CASVGQGRNYEQYF. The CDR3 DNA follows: TGTGCCAGCGTGGGGCAGGGGAGGAACTACGAGCAGTACTTC. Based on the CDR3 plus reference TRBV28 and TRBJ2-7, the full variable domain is DVKVTQSSRYLVKRTGEKVFLECVQDMDHENMFWYRQDPGLGLRLIYFSYDVKMKEKGDIPEGYSVSREKKERFSLILESASTNQTSMYLCASVGQGRNYEQYFGPGTRLTVT.